One and the same sample provided the 23 T cell receptor beta chains below, sequenced in a study of blood T cells in healthy people across ages. Alongside a J-beta primer mix, a sample-barcoded 5' primer served in a second PCR lasting roughly 7 to 11 cycles. Each CDR3 protein is one row after TCRdb ran MiXCR on the 5' RACE reads. Of some 900,000 distinct CDR3 sequences in the sample, 45% to 50% were seen once. Sequencing was performed on blood. The receptor set was obtained from a man aged 30 to 45 in good health.

V gene TRBV25-1 combines with J gene TRBJ2-3, with 8 bases matching TRBD1. This CDR3 is 15 amino acids long. J gave up 3 bases and V 6 bases, and 8 bases lay outside the gene matches. Germline-derived CDR1 and CDR2 are MGHDK and SYGVNS. The CDR3 nucleotides are TGTGCCAGCAGCACCCCGGACAGGGATACAGATACGCAGTATTTT. It is translated as CASSTPDRDTDTQYF.

V usage is TRBV5-1 and J usage is TRBJ2-1, with D uncertain. CDR1 and CDR2 (germline): SGHRS, YFSETQ. CDR3 size: 14 residues. The V gene lost 0 bases and the J gene lost 3 bases, with 7 bases spanning the gap. The CDR3 region has the DNA TGCGCCAGCAGCTTGGTTTCAGTCTACAATGAGCAGTTCTTC. This encodes CASSLVSVYNEQFF.

The chain combines TRBV3-1 with TRBJ2-5, with TRBD2 identical over 12 bases. CDR1 and CDR2 from the germline V gene are LGHDT and YNNKEL (reference sequence). V dropped 8 bases and J dropped 2; count of bases not matched to a gene: 3. This CDR3 comprises 14 residues. This CDR3 reads CASGTSGLQETQYF. CDR3 nucleotide sequence: TGTGCCAGCGGGACTAGCGGGCTTCAAGAGACCCAGTACTTC.

The rearrangement joins TRBV5-1 to TRBJ2-7; the D is unclear. The V gene's germline CDR1 is SGHRS and CDR2 YFSETQ. The length of the CDR3 is 13 residues. V was clipped by 0 bases and J by 5 bases, with 9 bases between them. The CDR3 is CASSLVVEDEQYF. The CDR3 DNA is TGCGCCAGCAGCTTGGTTGTCGAAGACGAGCAGTACTTC.

With regard to this clonotype: Its ends do not fully match the called genes, so a read error is possible. The J gene is TRBJ2-3, the V gene TRBV12-3 or TRBV12-4, with 8 nucleotides matching TRBD2. The CDR3 is 14 residues long. In DNA, the CDR3 is TGTGCCAGCAGTTTCGGGGGGGCAGCAGATACGGAGTATTTT. This encodes CASSFGGAADTEYF.

The rearrangement uses TRBV6-5 and TRBJ2-1, with 7 bases lining up with TRBD1. The DNA end lines up better with TRBJ2-7; the J call may be wrong. Per germline, CDR1 MNHEY and CDR2 SVGAGI. The CDR3 extends over 15 amino acids. The CDR3 nucleotides read TGTGCCAGCAGTTACGACAGGGCGCCTGTCGGCGAGCAGTACTTC. This codes for CASSYDRAPVGEQYF.

This clonotype was detected only a few times. It may be a read error: a sequence one base away is much more abundant. The rearrangement joins TRBV24-1 to TRBJ2-7; D unresolved. Germline CDR1 is KGHDR and CDR2 is SFDVKD. CDR3 size: 11 residues. The CDR3 region is CTTSELYEQYF. Written as DNA, the CDR3 is TGTACCACCAGTGAACTCTACGAGCAGTACTTC.

The gene calls are TRBV5-1 and TRBJ1-2; D remains unclear. CDR3 length: 12 residues. Germline CDR1 SGHRS, CDR2 YFSETQ. Trimming removed 1 base from V and 1 base from J, with 2 bases in between. CDR3 DNA: TGCGCCAGCAGCTTGTATAACTATGGCTACACCTTC. Protein: CASSLYNYGYTF. Together with reference TRBV5-1 and TRBJ1-2, the CDR3 gives the full variable domain: KAGVTQTPRYLIKTRGQQVTLSCSPISGHRSVSWYQQTPGQGLQFLFEYFSETQRNKGNFPGRFSGRQFSNSRSEMNVSTLELGDSALYLCASSLYNYGYTFGSGTRLTVV.

The chain has TRBV7-3 and TRBJ2-3; 8 bases are a match to TRBD2. The V gene end was trimmed by 2 bases and the J gene end by 2 bases; junction bases not matched to a gene: 6. Germline CDR1 reads SGHTA; CDR2 reads FQGTGA. This CDR3 region has 16 residues. CDR3 bases: TGTGCCAGCAGCTTACTCCCAGCGGGGGTCACAGATACGCAGTATTTT. It is translated as CASSLLPAGVTDTQYF.

This clonotype is deemed medium-sized. The chain is built from TRBV29-1 and TRBJ2-1; TRBD1 aligns across 7 bases. Trimming took 1 base from V and 2 from J; bases not matched to a gene: 5. Germline CDR1 reads SQVTM; CDR2 reads ANQGSEA. This CDR3 has 15 residues. The CDR3 region is CSVEGWDSPYNEQFF. The CDR3 DNA is TGCAGCGTTGAAGGGTGGGACAGCCCCTACAATGAGCAGTTCTTC.

The chain employs TRBV28 and TRBJ1-5; possibly TRBD1 for D (6 bases). The CDR3 runs to 16 residues. Trimming removed 1 base at V and 4 bases at J, with 14 bases between. CDR1 is MDHEN and CDR2 is SYDVKM in the germline V gene. CDR3 sequence (DNA): TGTGCCAGCAGTTTATCCGGCCAGGGGCAGAATCAGCCCCAGCATTTT. Its protein product is CASSLSGQGQNQPQHF. Variable domain in full (rest from reference TRBV28 and TRBJ1-5): DVKVTQSSRYLVKRTGEKVFLECVQDMDHENMFWYRQDPGLGLRLIYFSYDVKMKEKGDIPEGYSVSREKKERFSLILESASTNQTSMYLCASSLSGQGQNQPQHFGDGTRLSIL.

V gene TRBV20-1 combines with J gene TRBJ1-5, with D possibly being TRBD1 (5 bases). The V end lost 0 bases, the J end lost 4 bases, and 13 bases lay between the germline ends. The CDR3 covers 15 residues. Germline V gene sequence: CDR1 DFQATT, CDR2 SNEGSKA (reference sequence). The CDR3: CSARDLQGRNQPQHF. CDR3 nucleotides: TGCAGTGCTAGAGATCTTCAGGGTAGGAATCAGCCCCAGCATTTT.

This sequence joins TRBV6-2 or TRBV6-3 and TRBJ2-4; 7 bases map to TRBD1. This CDR3 region has 15 residues. The trim removed 5 bases at V and 6 bases at J, leaving 10 bases unmatched. The germline V gene encodes CDR1 MNHEY and CDR2 SVGEGT. CDR3 residues: CASSPLRDSLNIQYF. The CDR3 region has the DNA TGTGCCAGCAGTCCCCTCCGGGACAGCCTAAACATTCAGTACTTC.

Only a few counts were recorded for this clonotype. The rearrangement joins TRBV29-1 to TRBJ1-6; TRBD1 matches 10 bases. Looked up from germline, CDR1 is SQVTM and CDR2 is ANQGSEA. This CDR3 has 14 amino acids. J gave up 9 bases and V 6 bases, and 8 bases lay outside the gene matches. CDR3 region: CSVRTGGLGSPLHF. CDR3 sequence (DNA): TGCAGCGTACGGACAGGGGGATTAGGTTCACCCCTCCACTTT. Full variable domain (rest looked up from reference TRBV29-1 and TRBJ1-6): SAVISQKPSRDICQRGTSLTIQCQVDSQVTMMFWYRQQPGQSLTLIATANQGSEATYESGFVIDKFPISRPNLTFSTLTVSNMSPEDSSIYLCSVRTGGLGSPLHFGNGTRLTVT.

This chain uses TRBV7-2 with TRBJ2-3; 7 bases map to TRBD2. The CDR3 sequence is 15 residues long. CDR1 SGHTA and CDR2 FQGNSA come from the germline V gene. With 5 bases clipped from V and 4 bases from J, the junction kept 9 bases outside the gene matches. The CDR3 DNA sequence: TGTGCCAGCAGCCCCACACTAGCGAACGCAGATACGCAGTATTTT. This encodes CASSPTLANADTQYF.

About this clonotype: The junction does not match germline at one end; this may be a read error. J is TRBJ2-7 and V is TRBV20-1; D is ambiguous. Germline CDR1 is DFQATT and CDR2 is SNEGSKA (reference sequence). This CDR3 has 12 amino acids. The CDR3 DNA is TGCAGTGCTCCCCTCGACACCTACGAGCAATACTTC. Protein: CSAPLDTYEQYF.

This clonotype was counted once. This chain uses TRBV4-3 with TRBJ2-7; no reliable D call. The germline V gene has CDR1 LGHNA and CDR2 YSLEER. The length of the CDR3 is 14 residues. Trimming stripped 5 bases from V and 1 base from J, with 12 bases between. The CDR3 DNA reads as TGCGCCAGCAGCTGTTTTGGCGAGTCCTACGAGCAGTACTTC. Translating it yields CASSCFGESYEQYF.

This clonotype was observed a handful of times. This may be a read error: a much more frequent sequence differs by one nucleotide. The chain uses TRBV7-6 and TRBJ1-2; no reliable D call. Germline V gene data show CDR1 as SGHVS and CDR2 as FNYEAQ. This CDR3 is built from 14 residues. CDR3 nucleotides: TGTGCCAGCAACTTAGGGCGCGGAAACTATGGCTACACCTTC. Its translation: CASNLGRGNYGYTF.

This rearrangement joins TRBV20-1 to TRBJ2-6, with a weak D call TRBD2 (6 bases). The CDR3 loop spans 16 amino acids. Germline CDR1 is DFQATT and CDR2 is SNEGSKA (reference sequence). Trimming shortened V by 0 bases and J by 2 bases, and 11 bases separated the two germline ends. CDR3 sequence reads: CSARDHGGTGANVLTF. CDR3 DNA: TGCAGTGCTAGAGATCACGGGGGAACTGGGGCCAACGTCCTGACTTTC.

This clonotype was counted a few times. The chain joins TRBV6-6 to TRBJ1-2; D possibly corresponds to TRBD1 (6 bases). The V and J ends lost 0 bases and 7 bases respectively, with 9 bases between them. The germline V gene has CDR1 MNHNY and CDR2 SVGAGI (reference sequence). The CDR3 spans 13 residues. CDR3 sequence: CASSYSGAGGYTF. The CDR3 bases are TGTGCCAGCAGTTACTCGGGGGCTGGTGGCTACACCTTC.

The chain recombines TRBV10-1 with TRBJ2-7; possibly TRBD2 for D (6 bases). Germline V gives CDR1 WNHNN, CDR2 SYGVQD (reference sequence). CDR3 length: 13 amino acids. CDR3 DNA: TGCACTAGCAGTGAGTCCCCAGGGTACGAGCAGTACTTC. It translates to CTSSESPGYEQYF.

A few counts support this clonotype. This chain uses TRBV7-2 with TRBJ2-7; possibly TRBD1 or TRBD2 for D (5 bases each). Matching the DNA end better, TRBJ2-5 makes the J call doubtful. The germline V gene encodes CDR1 SGHTA and CDR2 FQGNSA. This CDR3 contains 13 residues. CDR3 DNA: TGTGCCAGCAGCTTCGAGGGGCTTGAGACCCAGTACTTC. This gives the protein CASSFEGLETQYF.

The J gene is TRBJ2-7, the V gene TRBV28; the match to TRBD1 covers 11 bases. Germline V gene lookup returns CDR1 MDHEN and CDR2 SYDVKM. The V segment lost 7 bases and the J segment 0 bases; nucleotides outside the gene matches: 11. The CDR3 is 17 residues long. CDR3 amino acids: CASTLQPGTGGSYEQYF. The DNA of the CDR3 is TGTGCCAGCACCCTACAACCCGGGACAGGGGGCTCCTACGAGCAGTACTTC.